The 21 T cell receptor beta chains listed next were all sequenced from one sample in a study of blood T cell repertoires in COVID-19. Here immunoSEQ multiplex PCR was the method, and the copy in TCRdb shows in-frame clones only, minus some. Of some 300,000 clones listed, 70% to 90% are singletons. The specimen sequenced was PBMCs or T cells enriched from blood (not recorded which). Receptors originate from a woman aged 35 to 49 who had recovered from COVID-19.

The chain joins TRBV4-1 to TRBJ2-1, with D tentatively TRBD1 (6 bases). The CDR3 runs to 16 residues. V lost 0 bases, J lost 3 bases, and 12 bases lay in between. The V gene's germline CDR1 is MGHRA and CDR2 YSYEKL. The CDR3 region is CASSQDIGGVYNEQFF. The CDR3 DNA reads as TGCGCCAGCAGCCAAGATATAGGGGGAGTCTACAATGAGCAGTTCTTC.

This chain uses TRBV12-3 or TRBV12-4 with TRBJ1-2; no definite D call. V lost 5 bases, J lost 3 bases, and 7 bases lay in between. The CDR3 spans 12 residues. The CDR3: CASSDTHYGYTF. The CDR3 DNA follows: TGTGCCAGCAGTGACACCCACTATGGCTACACCTTC.

This chain joins TRBV24-1 and TRBJ2-5; 7 bases map to TRBD1. Germline V CDR1 and CDR2: KGHDR, SFDVKD. The length of the CDR3 is 15 residues. The ends lost 4 bases at V and 5 bases at J; junction bases unmatched: 9. The CDR3 DNA sequence: TGTGCCACCAGTGACACTAGACAGGGAATGGAGACCCAGTACTTC. Translated, it gives CATSDTRQGMETQYF.

V usage is TRBV29-1 and J usage is TRBJ2-5; TRBD2 agrees at 12 bases. Germline lookup yields CDR1 SQVTM and CDR2 ANQGSEA. CDR3 length: 13 residues. With 7 bases clipped from V and 4 bases from J, the junction kept 4 bases outside the gene matches. CDR3 bases: TGCAGCGCCGCGGGACTAGCGGGAGAGACCCAGTACTTC. This gives the protein CSAAGLAGETQYF. The full variable domain, rest sourced from reference TRBV29-1 and TRBJ2-5, is SAVISQKPSRDICQRGTSLTIQCQVDSQVTMMFWYRQQPGQSLTLIATANQGSEATYESGFVIDKFPISRPNLTFSTLTVSNMSPEDSSIYLCSAAGLAGETQYFGPGTRLLVL.

The chain links TRBV5-1 to TRBJ1-1, with 8 bases aligning to TRBD1. The CDR3 has 16 amino acids. The trim removed 1 base at V and 0 bases at J, leaving 5 bases unmatched. Germline CDR1 reads SGHRS; CDR2 reads YFSETQ. This chain's CDR3 is CASSLRQGKMNTEAFF. CDR3 nucleotides: TGCGCCAGCAGCTTGCGACAGGGGAAAATGAACACTGAAGCTTTCTTT.

The CDR3 spells CASSLTTGGHNSPLHF. The CDR3 DNA reads as TGTGCCAGCAGCCTCACAACAGGGGGCCATAATTCACCCCTCCACTTT. J is TRBJ1-6 and V is TRBV28; 9 bases are a match to TRBD1. Germline CDR1 MDHEN, CDR2 SYDVKM. V was pared by 6 bases and J by 5 bases, with 8 bases of the junction left unmatched. The CDR3 runs to 16 residues. The complete variable domain, with remaining parts taken from reference TRBV28 and TRBJ1-6, reads DVKVTQSSRYLVKRTGEKVFLECVQDMDHENMFWYRQDPGLGLRLIYFSYDVKMKEKGDIPEGYSVSREKKERFSLILESASTNQTSMYLCASSLTTGGHNSPLHFGNGTRLTVT.

The chain recombines TRBV6-5 with TRBJ2-5; 7 nucleotides match TRBD2. This CDR3 is 14 amino acids long. The V segment lost 6 bases and the J segment 2 bases; nucleotides outside the gene matches: 6. Germline lookup yields CDR1 MNHEY and CDR2 SVGAGI. Here the CDR3 reads CASSWGGPQETQYF. CDR3 DNA sequence: TGTGCCAGCAGCTGGGGGGGACCTCAAGAGACCCAGTACTTC.

The gene calls are TRBV2 and TRBJ2-7, with 10 bases lining up with TRBD1. The length of the CDR3 is 14 residues. With V trimmed by 5 bases and J by 2 bases, 3 bases remained unmatched. Germline V gene sequence: CDR1 SNHLY, CDR2 FYNNEI. The CDR3 DNA reads as TGTGCCAGCAGTTCAGGGACAGGGGCCTACGAGCAGTACTTC. Amino acids: CASSSGTGAYEQYF.

The chain is built from TRBV9 and TRBJ2-1; 8 bases line up with TRBD1. The germline gives CDR1 SGDLS, CDR2 YYNGEE. J was trimmed by 10 bases and V by 4 bases; bases with no gene match: 13. CDR3 size: 15 residues. The CDR3 here is CASSFRASGGFEQFF. The CDR3 bases are TGTGCCAGCAGCTTCCGCGCCTCAGGGGGCTTCGAGCAGTTCTTC.

On this clone: The sample has other DNA sequences that encode this CDR3 too. The rearrangement uses TRBV30 and TRBJ1-1; D is perhaps TRBD1 (5 bases). CDR1 is GTSNPN, CDR2 SVGIG, per germline (reference sequence). The CDR3 totals 13 residues. Trimming took off 2 bases at V and 0 bases at J, with 7 bases between the two ends. Here the CDR3 reads CAWSRQMNTEAFF. CDR3 nucleotide sequence: TGTGCCTGGAGTCGACAGATGAACACTGAAGCTTTCTTT.

The chain employs TRBV12-3 or TRBV12-4 and TRBJ1-5; TRBD1 might be the D (6 bases). Trimming removed 5 bases from V and 9 bases from J, with 14 bases in between. The CDR3 runs to 13 residues. CDR3 sequence reads: CASSLQGLGPQHF. The CDR3 DNA follows: TGTGCCAGCAGTCTACAGGGCTTGGGGCCCCAGCATTTT.

The chain's CDR3 is CASSLLGQGRYNEQFF. The CDR3 region has the DNA TGTGCCAGCAGTTTATTAGGACAGGGGAGGTACAATGAGCAGTTCTTC. The rearrangement links TRBV27 to TRBJ2-1; 9 nucleotides match TRBD1. The germline CDR1 and CDR2 sequences are MNHEY and SMNVEV (reference sequence). The CDR3 has 16 residues. The junction had 5 bases not matched to a gene; V was cut back by 1 base and J by 4 bases.

The chain combines TRBV7-3 with TRBJ1-2, with D unresolved. CDR3 size: 14 residues. Trimming left V 5 bases short and J 0 bases short, with 10 bases between. Germline V CDR1 and CDR2: SGHTA, FQGTGA. CDR3 protein: CASSPGGANYGYTF. In nucleotides, the CDR3 is TGTGCCAGCAGCCCCGGCGGGGCTAACTATGGCTACACCTTC. Full variable domain (outside the CDR3, taken from reference TRBV7-3 and TRBJ1-2): GAGVSQTPSNKVTEKGKYVELRCDPISGHTALYWYRQSLGQGPEFLIYFQGTGAADDSGLPNDRFFAVRPEGSVSTLKIQRTERGDSAVYLCASSPGGANYGYTFGSGTRLTVV.

This clone was seen once. V gene TRBV11-2 combines with J gene TRBJ2-5; tentatively, D is TRBD1 (5 bases). This CDR3 has 14 amino acids. V dropped 3 bases and J dropped 9 bases, with 17 bases sitting between them. Germline V gives CDR1 SGHAT, CDR2 FQNNGV. The CDR3 DNA reads TGTGCCAGCAGCTTCCGAGGATTCCCCAGGGCCCAGTACTTC. The encoded protein is CASSFRGFPRAQYF.

A single count supports this clone. This chain connects TRBV3-1 (or the pseudogene TRBV3-2) to TRBJ2-3; D uncertain. Germline-derived CDR1 and CDR2 are LGHDT and YNNKEL (reference sequence). V dropped 6 bases and J dropped 0 bases, with 7 bases sitting between them. The CDR3 contains 13 residues. Written as DNA, the CDR3 is TGTGCCAGCAGGCGAACTAGCACAGATACGCAGTATTTT. This encodes CASRRTSTDTQYF.

The rearrangement uses TRBV10-3 and TRBJ2-3; D remains unclear. V was shortened by 7 bases and J by 0 bases, with 14 bases between the two germline ends. Germline CDR1 ENHRY, CDR2 SYGVKD. The CDR3 length is 15 residues. This chain's CDR3 is CAIKNNISSTDTQYF. For the CDR3, the DNA is TGTGCCATCAAGAACAATATCTCTAGCACAGATACGCAGTATTTT.

This chain's CDR3 is CAISERGQGNTEAFF. The CDR3 nucleotides read TGTGCCATCAGTGAGAGGGGACAGGGGAACACTGAAGCTTTCTTT. J is TRBJ1-1 and V is TRBV10-3, with 9 bases matching TRBD1. The V and J ends lost 2 bases and 1 base, in that order; junction bases with no gene match: 2. Germline-derived CDR1 and CDR2 are ENHRY and SYGVKD. The CDR3 is 15 residues long.

This sequence joins TRBV6-4 and TRBJ1-3; unclear D gene. The CDR3 contains 12 residues. CDR1 and CDR2 (germline): MRHNA, SNTAGT. V was pared by 0 bases and J by 8 bases, with 5 bases between. The DNA of the CDR3 is TGTGCCAGCAGTGACTCGGGCTACACCATATATTTT. It specifies CASSDSGYTIYF.

This chain connects TRBV2 to TRBJ2-1, with 9 nucleotides matching TRBD2. The CDR3 totals 15 residues. Trimming at V came to 6 bases and at J to 9 bases, leaving 12 bases not matched to a gene. Germline V CDR1 and CDR2: SNHLY, FYNNEI. The CDR3 loop is CASRGNSGRYSEQFF. The CDR3 DNA follows: TGTGCCAGCAGGGGGAATAGCGGGAGATATAGTGAGCAGTTCTTC.

The DNA of the CDR3 is TGTGCCAGCAGTTTTTCCGATTTAAGGGGTCACACCGGGGAGCTGTTTTTT. The encoded protein is CASSFSDLRGHTGELFF. This rearrangement joins TRBV28 to TRBJ2-2; tentative D call: TRBD1 (5 bases). V lost 3 bases and J lost 3, with 17 bases in between. The CDR3 loop spans 17 amino acids. Germline lookup yields CDR1 MDHEN and CDR2 SYDVKM.

CDR3 DNA sequence: TGTGCCAGCAGCTTCCGGGGAGCGACTTACACAGATACGCAGTATTTT. Protein product: CASSFRGATYTDTQYF. This sequence joins TRBV9 and TRBJ2-3; D perhaps matches TRBD2 (5 bases). Germline V gene sequence: CDR1 SGDLS, CDR2 YYNGEE. With 4 bases removed from V and 2 bases from J, the gap between germline ends came to 17 bases. The CDR3 is 16 amino acids.